This entry describes one TCR beta chain. Its target is not known. Template switching, a step in the protocol, added a universal primer site, and cDNA carried unique molecular identifiers. TCRdb redid the calling of the 5' RACE reads with MiXCR, one entry per CDR3 protein. The sample records roughly 290,000 distinct CDR3 sequences, roughly 9.7% being singletons. Germline V gives CDR1 MNHNS, CDR2 SASEGT. V lost 2 bases, J lost 0 bases, and 13 bases lay in between. This CDR3 comprises 16 residues. This sample was taken from a study of identical twins. Study findings and constraints: Cord blood beta clonotypes present at high abundance carried fewer insertions; no such pattern appeared in memory repertoires. Monozygotic twin pairs showed more out-of-frame TCR alpha sharing than models estimated.

The same sample was also used in a study of yellow fever vaccine responses in identical twins. Turning to that study: In identical twins, vaccine T cell responses appeared partly shared and partly individual.

This TCR was recovered from a woman between 18 and 29 years old in good health. Sequencing was performed on CD8+ T cells sorted from blood. V is TRBV6-1 and J is TRBJ1-2; weak D call: TRBD1 (6 bases). The CDR3 loop reads CASSELGGRTNYGYTF. CDR3 sequence (DNA): TGTGCCAGCAGTGAATTGGGGGGCAGAACTAACTATGGCTACACCTTC.